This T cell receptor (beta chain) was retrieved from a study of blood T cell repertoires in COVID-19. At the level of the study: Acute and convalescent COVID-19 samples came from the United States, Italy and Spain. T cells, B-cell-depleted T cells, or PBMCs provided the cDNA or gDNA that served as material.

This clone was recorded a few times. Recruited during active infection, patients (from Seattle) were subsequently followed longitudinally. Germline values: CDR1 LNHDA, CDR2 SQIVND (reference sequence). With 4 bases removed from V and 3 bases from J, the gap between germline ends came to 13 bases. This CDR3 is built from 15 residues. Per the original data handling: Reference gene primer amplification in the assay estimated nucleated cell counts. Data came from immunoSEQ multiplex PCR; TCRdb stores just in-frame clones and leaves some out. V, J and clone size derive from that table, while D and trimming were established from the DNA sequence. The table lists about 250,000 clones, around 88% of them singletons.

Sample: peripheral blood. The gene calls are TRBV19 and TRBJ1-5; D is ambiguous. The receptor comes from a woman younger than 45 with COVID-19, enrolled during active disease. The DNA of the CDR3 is TGTGCCAGTAGTAAAGATACCCGGGTCAATCAGCCCCAGCATTTT. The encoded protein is CASSKDTRVNQPQHF.